This TCR beta chain stems from a study of CXCR3-negative and CXCR3-positive naive CD8 T cells (dated by TCRdb to between 2018 and 2021). Background on the whole study: In total, about 150 million TRB reads were obtained, which works out to roughly 1.5 +/- 0.3 million reads per library. Diversity and physicochemical repertoire analyses covered under twelve donors pooled from two independent experiments. TRBV-TRBJ cluster analysis included naive subsets from 5 or 6 donors and memory cells from 3 donors.

Sequencer: NextSeq 550. The Human TCR Profiling Kit (MiLaboratory) was used to prepare UMI-labeled 5' RACE TRB cDNA libraries. cDNA synthesis used the entire amount of extracted RNA, and PCR amplification then used the entire amount of cDNA produced. Libraries were prepared in parallel with an identical number of PCR cycles. Concerning the study's data processing: With a minimum of two reads required per UMI, MIGEC and MiXCR pulled out about 50,000 +/- 10,000 unique UMI-labeled TRB cDNA molecules from each library. On average, each library contained approximately 40,000 +/- 10,000 functional in-frame TRB CDR3 nucleotide clonotypes without stop codons. Diversity metrics, including normalized Shannon-Wiener and Chao1, were computed in VDJtools after downsampling to 5000 UMI-labeled TRB molecules per sample. VDJtools was used to calculate clonotype-size-weighted physicochemical properties of the central five CDR3 residues, namely interaction energy, strength, volume and Kidera factor 4. Through TCRdb reprocessing, the reads give one entry per CDR3 protein sequence; DNA is omitted. These V and J calls rely on TCRdb rather than the paper's analysis. This sample's table has entries for about 98,000 distinct CDR3 sequences. Clones ranked in the top ten supply 0.95% to 1.4% of the sample.

As encoded in the germline V gene (reference sequence), CDR1 is DFQATT while CDR2 is SNEGSKA. The CDR3 holds 14 amino acids from the cysteine to the phenylalanine. The DNA sequence is not available. On the study overall, not on this receptor specifically: Surface CD5, linked to self-reactivity in mice, was comparable between naive subsets; TCR interaction strength was therefore also inferred from TRB CDR3 physicochemical properties. Freshly isolated PBMCs were used for most assays because CXCR3 expression partially decreased after cryopreservation. Within the same donor, TRBV-TRBJ usage looked similar between naive CXCR3-negative and CXCR3-positive cells, but memory cells had distinct patterns. Compared with CXCR3-negative naive cells, CXCR3-positive naive cells had TRB CDR3s with higher hydrophobicity (lower Kidera factor 4), lower energy, and higher strength and volume indices. Repertoire diversity was comparably high in both naive subsets but much lower in memory CD8+ T cells.

Points on this clonotype: The antigen it binds to is not known.

Each CD8+ T cell subset was flow-sorted in triplicate, with under 350,000 cells per subset placed directly into RLT lysis buffer. To exclude memory contaminants, naive CD8+ T cells were stringently defined as CD45RO-CCR7+CD27+CD95-. Peripheral blood mononuclear cells were isolated from buffy coats using standard density gradient centrifugation. Naive CXCR3-negative and CXCR3-positive CD8+ T cells were flow-sorted on a FACSAria III. An RNeasy Mini Kit was used to extract total RNA from the sorted cells. Recombination linked TRBV20-1 to TRBJ2-2; the TCRdb D gene call, TRBD1, has no DNA to confirm it. The clonotype was recovered from a human donor in good health. Some clones in this sample may be carry-over from other donors' samples. Sequencing was done on a sample of naive CXCR3+ CD8+ T cells from blood. Read against the paper, the sample's cell subset or site label means: CD45RO-CCR7+CD27+CD95- naive CD8+ T cells expressing CXCR3 (TNR3+). Here the CDR3 is given as CSARDGTGIGELFF.